The clone carrying this T cell receptor beta chain was picked up a small number of times. These data come from a study of T cells in Graves' hyperthyroidism and ophthalmopathy. RNA transcripts were the template for amplifying TCR beta CDR3 regions. HTBI primers were the set used in a first-round RT-PCR of the TCR CDR3. Each CDR3 protein gets one entry after TCRdb re-called the multiplex PCR reads with MiXCR. The sample carries under 800,000 distinct CDR3 sequences, 14% recorded once. The CDR3 is 15 amino acids. Trimming at V came to 6 bases and at J to 4 bases, leaving 8 bases not matched to a gene. The germline V gene encodes CDR1 MNHNS and CDR2 SASEGT. This sample holds PBMCs from roughly 10 ml fresh peripheral blood.

The chain couples TRBV6-1 to TRBJ2-1; 8 positions agree with TRBD2. The sample was blood. The source is a woman in her late teens or twenties with Graves' hyperthyroidism. CDR3 region: CASRILADRYNEQFF. The DNA of the CDR3 is TGTGCCAGCAGAATACTAGCGGACCGTTACAATGAGCAGTTCTTC.